Below, 4 T cell receptor beta chains from the same sample are listed, as sequenced in a study of glioma-infiltrating T cells after dendritic cell vaccination. TCRdb keeps only in-frame clones here, not all; method: immunoSEQ multiplex PCR. The table includes some 70,000 clones, 81% detected once. This material consisted of blood, taken before dendritic cell vaccination. Receptors originate from a human donor with glioblastoma.

The gene calls are TRBV11-2 and TRBJ2-5, with TRBD2 matching 11 bases. The CDR3 has 15 amino acids. Trimming cost V 6 bases and J 2 bases; bases outside gene matches: 5. CDR1 and CDR2 (germline): SGHAT, FQNNGV. CDR3 in amino acids: CASRHLAGGQETQYF. For the CDR3, the DNA is TGTGCCAGCAGGCACCTAGCGGGGGGACAAGAGACCCAGTACTTC.

This clone appeared once. J is TRBJ1-5 and V is TRBV19; D remains ambiguous. The CDR3 is 16 residues long. With 4 bases removed from V and 0 bases from J, the gap between germline ends came to 13 bases. Germline CDR1 is LNHDA and CDR2 is SQIVND (reference sequence). The CDR3 reads CASSTGGEYSNQPQHF. The CDR3 DNA reads as TGTGCCAGTAGTACGGGCGGGGAGTATAGCAATCAGCCCCAGCATTTT. Variable domain in full (rest from reference TRBV19 and TRBJ1-5): DGGITQSPKYLFRKEGQNVTLSCEQNLNHDAMYWYRQDPGQGLRLIYYSQIVNDFQKGDIAEGYSVSREKKESFPLTVTSAQKNPTAFYLCASSTGGEYSNQPQHFGDGTRLSIL.

The rearrangement links TRBV10-3 to TRBJ1-3; D unresolved. The CDR3 runs 13 residues. Germline CDR1 and CDR2: ENHRY and SYGVKD. Trimming cost V 10 bases and J 0 bases, with 10 bases left between them. CDR3 sequence (DNA): TGTGCCAACTCGCCATTCTCTGGAAACACCATATATTTT. Its translation is CANSPFSGNTIYF.

This clone has a handful of counts. The chain is built from TRBV2 and TRBJ1-4; 9 nucleotides agree with TRBD1. The CDR3 has 15 amino acids. V was clipped by 8 bases and J by 4 bases; unmatched bases: 8. Germline-derived CDR1 and CDR2 are SNHLY and FYNNEI. Written as DNA, the CDR3 is TGTGCCAGCGCCTCCCGGACAGGGGATAATGAAAAACTGTTTTTT. Protein: CASASRTGDNEKLFF.